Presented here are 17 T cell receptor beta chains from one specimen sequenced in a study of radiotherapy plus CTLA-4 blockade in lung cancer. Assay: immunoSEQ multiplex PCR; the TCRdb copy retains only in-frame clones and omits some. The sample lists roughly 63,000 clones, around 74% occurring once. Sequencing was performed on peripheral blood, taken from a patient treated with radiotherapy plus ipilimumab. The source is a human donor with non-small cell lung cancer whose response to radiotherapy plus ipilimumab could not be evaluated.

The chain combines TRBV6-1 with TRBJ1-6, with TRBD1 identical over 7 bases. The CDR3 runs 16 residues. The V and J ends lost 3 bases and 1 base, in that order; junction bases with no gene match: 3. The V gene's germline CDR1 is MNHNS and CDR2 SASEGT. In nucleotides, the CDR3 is TGTGCCAGCAGTGACCGACAGGGTTCCTATAATTCACCCCTCCACTTT. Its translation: CASSDRQGSYNSPLHF.

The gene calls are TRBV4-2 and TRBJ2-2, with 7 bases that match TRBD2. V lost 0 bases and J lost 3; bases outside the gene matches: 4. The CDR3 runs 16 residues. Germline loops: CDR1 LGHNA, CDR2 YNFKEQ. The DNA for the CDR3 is TGTGCCAGCAGCCAAGAGATAGGGAGGGACACCGGGGAGCTGTTTTTT. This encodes CASSQEIGRDTGELFF.

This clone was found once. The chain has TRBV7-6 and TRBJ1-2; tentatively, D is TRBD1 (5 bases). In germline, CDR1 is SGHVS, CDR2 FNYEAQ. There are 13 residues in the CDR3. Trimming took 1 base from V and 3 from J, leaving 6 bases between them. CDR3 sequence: CASSLGGDYGYTF. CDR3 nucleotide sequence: TGTGCCAGCAGCTTAGGGGGCGACTATGGCTACACCTTC.

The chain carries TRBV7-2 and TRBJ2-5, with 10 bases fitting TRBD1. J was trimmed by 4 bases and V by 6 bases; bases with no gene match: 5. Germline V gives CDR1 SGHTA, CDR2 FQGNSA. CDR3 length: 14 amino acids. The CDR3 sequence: CASSRQGAIETQYF. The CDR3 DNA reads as TGTGCCAGCAGTAGACAGGGGGCTATAGAGACCCAGTACTTC.

CDR3 DNA sequence: TGCAGGGTCGCAAGGGGTGAAAAACTGTTTTTT. Translated, it gives CRVARGEKLFF. V is TRBV20-1 and J is TRBJ1-4; a possible D gene is TRBD1 (5 bases). Germline V gene lookup returns CDR1 DFQATT and CDR2 SNEGSKA (reference sequence). There are 11 residues in the CDR3.

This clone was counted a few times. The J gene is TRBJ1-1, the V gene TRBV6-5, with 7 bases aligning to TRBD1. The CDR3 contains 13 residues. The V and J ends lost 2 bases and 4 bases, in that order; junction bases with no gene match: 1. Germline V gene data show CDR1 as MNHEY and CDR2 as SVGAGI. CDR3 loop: CASSYNRGTEAFF. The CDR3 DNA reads TGTGCCAGCAGTTACAACAGGGGCACTGAAGCTTTCTTT.

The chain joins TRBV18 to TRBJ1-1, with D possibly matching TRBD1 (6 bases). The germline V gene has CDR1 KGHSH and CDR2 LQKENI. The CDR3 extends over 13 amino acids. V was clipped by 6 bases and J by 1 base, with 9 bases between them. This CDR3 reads CASSPTGNTEAFF. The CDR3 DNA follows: TGTGCCAGCTCGCCGACAGGGAACACTGAAGCTTTCTTT.

In nucleotides, the CDR3 is TGTGCCAGCAGCCGATTGACAGGGTGGGGTAATTCACCCCTCCACTTT. Its protein is CASSRLTGWGNSPLHF. This sequence joins TRBV5-6 and TRBJ1-6; 7 positions match TRBD1. Per the germline V gene, CDR1 is SGHDT and CDR2 is YYEEEE. V shed 4 bases, J shed 6 bases, and the junction held 10 bases outside the gene matches. This CDR3 is built from 16 residues.

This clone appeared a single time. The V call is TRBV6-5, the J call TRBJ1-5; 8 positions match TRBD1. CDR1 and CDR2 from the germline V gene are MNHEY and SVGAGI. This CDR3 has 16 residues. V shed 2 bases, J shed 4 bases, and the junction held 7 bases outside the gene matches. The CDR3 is CASSYPAQGANQPQHF. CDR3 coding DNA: TGTGCCAGCAGTTACCCCGCCCAGGGGGCTAATCAGCCCCAGCATTTT.

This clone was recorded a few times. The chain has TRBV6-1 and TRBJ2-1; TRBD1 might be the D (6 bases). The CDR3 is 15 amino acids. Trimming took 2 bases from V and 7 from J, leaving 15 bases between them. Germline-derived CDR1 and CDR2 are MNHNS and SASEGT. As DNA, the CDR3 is TGTGCCAGCAGTGAAACGCAGGGGCGAGGAAATGAGCAGTTCTTC. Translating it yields CASSETQGRGNEQFF.

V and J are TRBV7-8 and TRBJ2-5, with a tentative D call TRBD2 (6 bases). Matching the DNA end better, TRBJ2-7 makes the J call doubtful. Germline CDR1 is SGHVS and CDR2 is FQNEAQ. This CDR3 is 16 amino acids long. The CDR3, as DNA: TGTGCCAGCAGCTTAGCGAGCGGGTCAGGTAACTACGAGCAGTACTTC. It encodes CASSLASGSGNYEQYF.

DNA for the CDR3: TGTGCCAGCAGTGACAACACCGAAAATTCACCCCTCCACTTT. Translated: CASSDNTENSPLHF. The chain uses TRBV6-4 and TRBJ1-6; D gene unclear. Germline values: CDR1 MRHNA, CDR2 SNTAGT. Trimming left V 2 bases short and J 7 bases short, with 9 bases between. The CDR3 consists of 14 residues.

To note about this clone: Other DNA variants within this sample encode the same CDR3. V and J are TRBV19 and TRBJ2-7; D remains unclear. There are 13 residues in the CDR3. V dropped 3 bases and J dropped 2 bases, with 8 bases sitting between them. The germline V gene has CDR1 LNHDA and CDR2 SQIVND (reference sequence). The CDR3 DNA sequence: TGTGCCAGTAGTATCCAAAACACCTACGAGCAGTACTTC. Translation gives CASSIQNTYEQYF.

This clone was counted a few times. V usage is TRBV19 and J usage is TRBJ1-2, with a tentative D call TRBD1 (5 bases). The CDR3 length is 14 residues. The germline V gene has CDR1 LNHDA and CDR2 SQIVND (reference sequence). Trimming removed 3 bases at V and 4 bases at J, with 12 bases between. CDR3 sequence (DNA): TGTGCCAGTAGTATGGGAGGGGCCGGCTATGGCTACACCTTC. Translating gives CASSMGGAGYGYTF.

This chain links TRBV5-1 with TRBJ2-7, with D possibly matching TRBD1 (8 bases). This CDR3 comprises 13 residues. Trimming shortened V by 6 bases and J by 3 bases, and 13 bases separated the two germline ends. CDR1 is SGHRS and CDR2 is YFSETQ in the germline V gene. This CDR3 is CASKQGGNYEQYF. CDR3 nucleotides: TGCGCCAGCAAACAGGGGGGGAACTACGAGCAGTACTTC. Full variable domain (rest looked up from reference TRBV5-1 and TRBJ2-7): KAGVTQTPRYLIKTRGQQVTLSCSPISGHRSVSWYQQTPGQGLQFLFEYFSETQRNKGNFPGRFSGRQFSNSRSEMNVSTLELGDSALYLCASKQGGNYEQYFGPGTRLTVT.

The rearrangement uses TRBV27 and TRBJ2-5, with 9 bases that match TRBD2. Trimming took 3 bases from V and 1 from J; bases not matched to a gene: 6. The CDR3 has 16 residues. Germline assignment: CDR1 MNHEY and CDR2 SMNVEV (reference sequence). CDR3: CASSFLASGAQETQYF. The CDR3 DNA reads TGTGCCAGCAGTTTCCTCGCTAGCGGGGCCCAAGAGACCCAGTACTTC.

The CDR3 sequence is CSVDPPGSYNEQFF. For the CDR3, the DNA is TGCAGCGTTGATCCGCCGGGATCCTACAATGAGCAGTTCTTC. The chain carries TRBV29-1 and TRBJ2-1, with D possibly matching TRBD2 (5 bases). The CDR3 extends over 14 amino acids. Germline CDR1 reads SQVTM; CDR2 reads ANQGSEA. V lost 3 bases to trimming and J lost 1 base, with 10 bases between them.